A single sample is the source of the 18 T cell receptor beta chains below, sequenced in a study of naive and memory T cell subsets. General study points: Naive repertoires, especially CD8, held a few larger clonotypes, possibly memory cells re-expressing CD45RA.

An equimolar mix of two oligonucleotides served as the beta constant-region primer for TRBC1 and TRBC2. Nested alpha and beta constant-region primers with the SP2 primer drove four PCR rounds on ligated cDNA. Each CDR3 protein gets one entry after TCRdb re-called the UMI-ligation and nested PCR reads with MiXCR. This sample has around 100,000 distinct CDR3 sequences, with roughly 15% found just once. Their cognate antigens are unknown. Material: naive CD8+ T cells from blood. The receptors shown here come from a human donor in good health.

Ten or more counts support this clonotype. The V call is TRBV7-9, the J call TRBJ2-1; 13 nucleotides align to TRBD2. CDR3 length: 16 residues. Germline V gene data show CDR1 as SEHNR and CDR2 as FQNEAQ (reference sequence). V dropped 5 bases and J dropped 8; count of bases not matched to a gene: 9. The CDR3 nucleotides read TGTGCCAGCAGCCCTCCACTAGCGGGGGGGCCAGATGAGCAGTTCTTC. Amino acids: CASSPPLAGGPDEQFF.

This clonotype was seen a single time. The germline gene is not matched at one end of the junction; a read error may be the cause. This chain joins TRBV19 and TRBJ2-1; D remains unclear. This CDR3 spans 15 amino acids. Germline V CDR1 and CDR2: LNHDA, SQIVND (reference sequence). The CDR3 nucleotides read TGTGCCAGTAGTATTCTCCTCACATCCTACAATGAGCATTTCTTC. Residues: CASSILLTSYNEHFF.

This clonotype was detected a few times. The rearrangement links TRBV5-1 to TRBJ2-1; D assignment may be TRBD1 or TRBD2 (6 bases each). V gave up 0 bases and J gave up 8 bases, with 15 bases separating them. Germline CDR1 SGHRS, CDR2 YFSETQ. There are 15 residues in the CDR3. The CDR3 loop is CASSLGQARRDEQFF. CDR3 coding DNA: TGCGCCAGCAGCTTGGGACAGGCTCGGAGGGATGAGCAGTTCTTC.

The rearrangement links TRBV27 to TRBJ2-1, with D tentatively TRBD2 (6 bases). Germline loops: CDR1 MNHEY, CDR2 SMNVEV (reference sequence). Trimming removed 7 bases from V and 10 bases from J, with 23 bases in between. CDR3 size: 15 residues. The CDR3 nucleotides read TGTGCCAGCACCCTTTCCAGTCAGGCGGGGAAAGAGCAGTTCTTC. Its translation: CASTLSSQAGKEQFF.

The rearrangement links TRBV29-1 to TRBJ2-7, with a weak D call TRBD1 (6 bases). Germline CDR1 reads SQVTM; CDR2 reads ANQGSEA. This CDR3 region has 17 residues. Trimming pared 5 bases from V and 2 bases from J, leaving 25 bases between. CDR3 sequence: CSVSPLHPDRNAYEQYF. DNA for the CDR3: TGCAGCGTTTCGCCCCTGCACCCCGACAGGAATGCCTACGAGCAGTACTTC.

In DNA form, the CDR3 reads TGTGCCAGCAGCACCCAGCGCAATCAGCCCCAGCATTTT. Protein product: CASSTQRNQPQHF. The rearrangement joins TRBV5-8 to TRBJ1-5; D uncertain. This CDR3 is 13 amino acids long. Trimming shortened V by 4 bases and J by 2 bases, and 7 bases separated the two germline ends. From germline, CDR1 is SGHTS and CDR2 YDEGEE.

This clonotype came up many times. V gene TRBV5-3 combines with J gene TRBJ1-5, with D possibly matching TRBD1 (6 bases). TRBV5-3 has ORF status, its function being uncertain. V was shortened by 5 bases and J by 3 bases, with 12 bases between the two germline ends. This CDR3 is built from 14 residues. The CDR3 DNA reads TGTGCCAGAAGGCCGGGACACCCCAATCAGCCCCAGCATTTT. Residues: CARRPGHPNQPQHF.

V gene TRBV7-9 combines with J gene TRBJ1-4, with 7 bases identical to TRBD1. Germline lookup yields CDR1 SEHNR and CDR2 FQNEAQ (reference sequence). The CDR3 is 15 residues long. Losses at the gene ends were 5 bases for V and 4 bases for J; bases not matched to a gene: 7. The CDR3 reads CASSPGTAVNEKLFF. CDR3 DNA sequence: TGTGCCAGCAGCCCCGGGACAGCCGTTAATGAAAAACTGTTTTTT.

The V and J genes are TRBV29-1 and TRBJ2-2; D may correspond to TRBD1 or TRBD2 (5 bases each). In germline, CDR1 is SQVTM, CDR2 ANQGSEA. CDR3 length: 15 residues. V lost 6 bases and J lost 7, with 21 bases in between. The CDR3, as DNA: TGCAGCGTAGGGAGCCTCGGGGCTGGCGGCGGGGAGCTGTTTTTT. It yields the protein CSVGSLGAGGGELFF.

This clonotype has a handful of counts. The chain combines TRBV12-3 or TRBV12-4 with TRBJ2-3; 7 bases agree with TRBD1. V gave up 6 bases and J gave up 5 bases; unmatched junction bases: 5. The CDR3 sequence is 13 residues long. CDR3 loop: CASSTDREDTQYF. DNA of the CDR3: TGTGCCAGCAGCACAGACAGGGAAGATACGCAGTATTTT.

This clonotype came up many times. For the CDR3, the DNA is TGTGCCAGCAGTGAAGGACTACGGAACACCGGGGAGCTGTTTTTT. It specifies CASSEGLRNTGELFF. The chain recombines TRBV2 with TRBJ2-2, with D possibly being TRBD2 (5 bases). This CDR3 contains 15 residues. Germline-derived CDR1 and CDR2 are SNHLY and FYNNEI. V was pared by 1 base and J by 1 base, with 7 bases between.

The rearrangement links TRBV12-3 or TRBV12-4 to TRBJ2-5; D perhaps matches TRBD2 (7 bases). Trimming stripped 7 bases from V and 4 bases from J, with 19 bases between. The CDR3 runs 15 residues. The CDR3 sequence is CASTLGAGDGETQYF. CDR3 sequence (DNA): TGTGCCAGCACTTTGGGGGCGGGGGATGGAGAGACCCAGTACTTC.

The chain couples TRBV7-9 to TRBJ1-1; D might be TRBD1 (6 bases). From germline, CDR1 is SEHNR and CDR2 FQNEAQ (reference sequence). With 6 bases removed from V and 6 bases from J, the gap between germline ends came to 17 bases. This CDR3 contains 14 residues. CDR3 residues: CASRGARGGAEAFF. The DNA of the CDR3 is TGTGCCAGCAGGGGGGCCCGTGGGGGGGCTGAAGCTTTCTTT.

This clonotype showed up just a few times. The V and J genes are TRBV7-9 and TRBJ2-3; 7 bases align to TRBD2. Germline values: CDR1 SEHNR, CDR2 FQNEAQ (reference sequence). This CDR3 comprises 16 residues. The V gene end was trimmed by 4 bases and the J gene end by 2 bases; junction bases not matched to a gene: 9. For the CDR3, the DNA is TGTGCCAGCAGCTCCACTCTAGCGGCCGACACAGATACGCAGTATTTT. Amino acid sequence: CASSSTLAADTDTQYF.

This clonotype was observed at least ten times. CDR3 residues: CASSQDHGSSYEQYF. CDR3 DNA sequence: TGTGCCAGCAGCCAAGATCACGGCAGCTCCTACGAGCAGTACTTC. The V gene is TRBV3-1, the J gene TRBJ2-7; D ambiguous. The CDR3 runs 15 residues. Trimming removed 0 bases from V and 0 bases from J, with 9 bases in between. Per the germline V gene, CDR1 is LGHDT and CDR2 is YNNKEL (reference sequence).

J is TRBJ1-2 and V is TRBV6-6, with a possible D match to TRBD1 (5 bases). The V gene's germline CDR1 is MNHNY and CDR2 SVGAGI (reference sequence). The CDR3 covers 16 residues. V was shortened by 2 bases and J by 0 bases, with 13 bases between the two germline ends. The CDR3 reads CASSYRDRGTNYGYTF. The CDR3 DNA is TGTGCCAGCAGTTACCGGGACCGAGGAACTAACTATGGCTACACCTTC.

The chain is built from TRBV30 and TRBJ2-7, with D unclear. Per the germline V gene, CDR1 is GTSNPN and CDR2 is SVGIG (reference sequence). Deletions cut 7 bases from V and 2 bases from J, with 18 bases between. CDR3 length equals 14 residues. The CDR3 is CASARNGRPYEQYF. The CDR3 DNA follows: TGTGCCTCGGCCCGTAACGGACGACCCTACGAGCAGTACTTC.

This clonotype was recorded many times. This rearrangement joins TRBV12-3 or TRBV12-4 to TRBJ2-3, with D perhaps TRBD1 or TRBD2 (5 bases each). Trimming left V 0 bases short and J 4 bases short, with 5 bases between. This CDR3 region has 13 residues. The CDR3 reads CASSLAGADTQYF. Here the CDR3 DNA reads TGTGCCAGCAGTTTAGCGGGGGCAGATACGCAGTATTTT.